This T cell receptor beta chain was sequenced for a study of OX40 agonist ivuxolimab in advanced cancers. Study context: As their treatment, patients were administered ivuxolimab, an agonistic anti-OX40 (CD134) antibody. Partial responses were achieved by three patients, of whom one had hepatocellular carcinoma and two had cutaneous melanoma. General study points: Clonal expansion from baseline to week 6 occurred in both CD4+ and CD8+ T cells.

This CDR3 is built from 13 residues. Germline V gene lookup returns CDR1 SQVTM and CDR2 ANQGSEA. V gave up 4 bases and J gave up 9 bases; unmatched junction bases: 8. Measured with immunoSEQ multiplex PCR; TCRdb has only the in-frame clones, and not every one. The table shows 80,000 to 100,000 clones, with roughly 90% occurring only once. In regard to this clone: Its antigen remains unidentified.

The sample was CD4+ or CD8+ T cells sorted from blood, taken in a trial of the OX40 agonist ivuxolimab. The chain links TRBV29-1 to TRBJ1-4; 7 bases fit TRBD1. The clonotype was recovered from an adult with an advanced solid tumor such as melanoma, head and neck, liver or kidney cancer. The CDR3 coding sequence is TGCAGCGTTGGCTTAGGACAGGCCCAAAAACTGTTTTTT. It translates to CSVGLGQAQKLFF.